Listed below are T cell receptor beta chains from one sample, sequenced in a study of blood T cell repertoires in COVID-19. Using immunoSEQ multiplex PCR, the repertoire was profiled, and TCRdb retains in-frame clones only, with some absent. Of approximately 480,000 clones in the sample, about nine tenths were seen once. Input material: PBMCs or T cells enriched from blood (not recorded which). The source is a woman between 18 and 29 years old who had recovered from COVID-19. Both conserved end residues are part of each CDR3. A D gene is named only where the DNA matches it firmly. Where a row states a size, it is once, few, many or the class of an expanded clone; other rows omit it.

J,size,D,V,DNA,CDR3
TRBJ1-2,.,.,TRBV7-2,TGTGCCAGCAGCTTTGCAGGAGGTGGCTACACCTTC,CASSFAGGGYTF
TRBJ2-3,.,TRBD1,TRBV30,TGTGCCTGGAGTGTACTGGGACAGGGAGGTTCTACGCAGTATTTT,CAWSVLGQGGSTQYF
TRBJ2-5,.,TRBD2,TRBV11-2,TGTGCCAGCAGCTTACGACTAGCGGGGGGGGCAGAGACCCAGTACTTC,CASSLRLAGGAETQYF
TRBJ2-7,.,.,TRBV11-2,TGTGCCAGCAGCTCCGACATCCGGCCGAGAGAGCAGTACTTC,CASSSDIRPREQYF
TRBJ1-1,.,.,TRBV19,TGTGCCAGTAGCCCCCGGGGGGCTGAAGCTTTCTTT,CASSPRGAEAFF
TRBJ1-3,.,.,TRBV5-4,TGTGCCAGCAGCTTGGGGTCGACAGCCTCTGGAAACACCATATATTTT,CASSLGSTASGNTIYF
TRBJ2-3,.,TRBD2,TRBV30,TGTGCCTGGAGCCCCGGAATGGGGGGGGATACGCAGTATTTT,CAWSPGMGGDTQYF
TRBJ1-2,.,.,TRBV5-4,TGTGCCAGCAGCAAGGAGGACGGAATCTATGGCTACACCTTC,CASSKEDGIYGYTF
TRBJ1-2,.,.,TRBV12-3/TRBV12-4,TGTGCCAGCAGTTTGGGTCCGGCTAGGGGCTACACCTTC,CASSLGPARGYTF
TRBJ2-5,.,.,TRBV19,TGTGCCAGTAGTATAGTCAGACAGCAAGAGACCCAGTACTTC,CASSIVRQQETQYF
TRBJ2-5,.,.,TRBV6-5,TGTGCCAGCAGTTACGCCGGGGAACCCTCGGAGACCCAGTACTTC,CASSYAGEPSETQYF
TRBJ1-1,.,.,TRBV18,TGTGCCACCGCACCTCTCAGGGGTAGGACTGAAGCTTTCTTT,CATAPLRGRTEAFF
TRBJ1-1,.,TRBD1,TRBV30,TGTGCCTGGAGCGGGACAGCCGGAGAAGCTTTCTTT,CAWSGTAGEAFF
TRBJ2-7,.,TRBD1,TRBV7-9,TGTGCCAGCAGGGTCGACAGGGGAGCGCAGTACTTC,CASRVDRGAQYF
TRBJ1-4,.,.,TRBV6-5,TGTGCCAGCAGTTACTATGGGGCTACGGGTGAAAAACTGTTTTTT,CASSYYGATGEKLFF
TRBJ2-7,.,TRBD1,TRBV6-5,TGTGCCAGCAGTTTTCTAACAGGGGGCCCCTACGAGCAGTACTTC,CASSFLTGGPYEQYF
TRBJ1-2,few,.,TRBV2,TGTGCCAGCAGTGGTCTCATGGGAGAAGGCTACACCTTC,CASSGLMGEGYTF
TRBJ1-4,.,.,TRBV19,TGTGCCAGTACCGAGGGGGGGGGCCAGGAAAAACTGTTTTTT,CASTEGGGQEKLFF
TRBJ2-3,.,TRBD2,TRBV18,TGTGCCAGCTCACCCCCCGGGGGGGGGCAGGTGGACACAGATACGCAGTATTTT,CASSPPGGGQVDTDTQYF
TRBJ2-1,.,TRBD2,TRBV28,TGTGCCAGCAGTTCCGGGGGGTCCTACAATGAGCAGTTCTTC,CASSSGGSYNEQFF
TRBJ1-6,.,.,TRBV27,TGTGCCAGCTGGGAGGTAGGGGCCTATAATTCACCCCTCCACTTT,CASWEVGAYNSPLHF
TRBJ1-5,.,.,TRBV5-1,TGCGCCAGCAGCTTGGAGCCAGGGGCTAGCAATCAGCCCCAGCATTTT,CASSLEPGASNQPQHF
TRBJ2-3,.,TRBD2,TRBV30,TGTGCCTGGAGTGTACTGAGCGGGGGGGATACGCAGTATTTT,CAWSVLSGGDTQYF
TRBJ2-2,.,.,TRBV6-4,TGTGCCAGCAGAAGCCCGTACACCGGGGAGCTGTTTTTT,CASRSPYTGELFF
TRBJ1-1,.,.,TRBV4-1,TGCGCCAGCAGCACTACACTGAACACTGAAGCTTTCTTT,CASSTTLNTEAFF
TRBJ2-5,.,TRBD2,TRBV5-1,TGCGCCAGCAGCCCGAGGACTAGCGAGCAAGAGACCCAGTACTTC,CASSPRTSEQETQYF
TRBJ1-4,.,.,TRBV5-4,TGTGCCAGCAGCTTCGGGACAACTAATGAAAAACTGTTTTTT,CASSFGTTNEKLFF
TRBJ2-2,.,TRBD1,TRBV5-8,TGTGCCAGCAGCTTACAGGGGCCATGGGCCGGGGAGCTGTTTTTT,CASSLQGPWAGELFF
TRBJ1-1,.,TRBD1,TRBV7-9,TGTGCCAGCAGCTTAGGCCCGCAGGGGGGCACTGAAGCTTTCTTT,CASSLGPQGGTEAFF
TRBJ1-5,.,.,TRBV5-8,TGTGCCAGCAGCCGCACAGGTAATCAGCCCCAGCATTTT,CASSRTGNQPQHF
TRBJ1-5,.,.,TRBV10-3,TGTGCCATCAGTGAGTCTCGAGGAGGAGAGGCGCAGCCCCAGCATTTT,CAISESRGGEAQPQHF
TRBJ2-2,.,.,TRBV5-6,TGTGCCAGCAGCCTCCGGGACGGGGAGCTGTTTTTT,CASSLRDGELFF
TRBJ1-1,.,.,TRBV10-3,TGTGCCATCAGTGCTGTAGGGGGAAAGACTGAAGCTTTCTTT,CAISAVGGKTEAFF
TRBJ1-2,.,TRBD1,TRBV6-5,TGTGCCAGCACCACGGGACAGGGCTTCGATGGCTACACCTTC,CASTTGQGFDGYTF
TRBJ1-6,.,TRBD1,TRBV27,TGTGCCAGCAGTCCGGTCCCGGGACAGAGTTATAATTCACCCCTCCACTTT,CASSPVPGQSYNSPLHF
TRBJ2-1,.,TRBD2,TRBV11-2,TGTGCCAGCAGCTCGGGACTAGCGGAGAACAATGAGCAGTTCTTC,CASSSGLAENNEQFF
TRBJ1-2,.,TRBD1,TRBV2,TGTGCCAGCAGTCCCGGACAGGACTATGGCTACACCTTC,CASSPGQDYGYTF
TRBJ1-2,.,.,TRBV6-5,TGTGCCGAACAGGGTAACTATGGCTACACCTTC,CAEQGNYGYTF
TRBJ2-1,.,TRBD1,TRBV30,TGTGCCTGGAGTGTAGGTGGGACAGGGCTAGGGGAGCAGTTCTTC,CAWSVGGTGLGEQFF
TRBJ2-5,.,.,TRBV21-1,TGTGCCAGCAGCAAGTCGGGCAGGGGGCCTAGACCCCAAGAGACCCAGTACTTC,CASSKSGRGPRPQETQYF
TRBJ2-7,.,.,TRBV19,TGTGCCAGTAGTATAGGCTCTTTGGACTCAATGGAATCCGAGCAGTACTTC,CASSIGSLDSMESEQYF
TRBJ2-7,once,.,TRBV29-1,TGCAGCGTTCAGGGTTTTTCCTACGAGCAGTACTTC,CSVQGFSYEQYF
TRBJ1-4,.,.,TRBV7-9,TGTGCCAGCAGCTCCCTAAGCGGGGGCAATGAAAAACTGTTTTTT,CASSSLSGGNEKLFF
TRBJ1-2,.,.,TRBV2,TGTGCCACTCGACCGGGAGGCGACTATGGCTACACCTTC,CATRPGGDYGYTF
TRBJ2-6,.,.,TRBV5-6,TGTGCCAGCAGCCCCTACGGGGGCTCTGGGGCCAACGTCCTGACTTTC,CASSPYGGSGANVLTF
TRBJ1-1,.,.,TRBV7-2,TGTGCCAGCAGCTTAGCGCTAGAACGGACTGAAGCTTTCTTT,CASSLALERTEAFF
TRBJ2-5,once,TRBD1,TRBV2,TGTGCCAGTACAGGGGAACGCGAGACCCAGTACTTC,CASTGERETQYF
TRBJ2-3,once,.,TRBV2,TGTGCCACCAGACAGTACACAGATACGCAGTATTTT,CATRQYTDTQYF
TRBJ2-7,.,TRBD1,TRBV12-5,TGTGCTAGTGGTTTTCGATCCGGGACAGCGCTTTACGAGCAGTACTTC,CASGFRSGTALYEQYF
TRBJ1-4,.,.,TRBV3-1/TRBV3-2,TGTGCCAGCAGCCAAGATTTTGGCGAGGGTAATGAAAAACTGTTTTTT,CASSQDFGEGNEKLFF
TRBJ1-1,.,.,TRBV10-3,TGTGCCATCAGTTACAGTGTGTCAACTGGCACTGAAGCTTTCTTT,CAISYSVSTGTEAFF
TRBJ2-3,.,.,TRBV19,TGTGCCAGTAGTATATTGGCAGGGGCCACAGATACGCAGTATTTT,CASSILAGATDTQYF
TRBJ1-2,.,TRBD1,TRBV19,TGTGCCAGTAGTATGCCTCCGGACAGGGTGTCCTATGGCTACACCTTC,CASSMPPDRVSYGYTF
TRBJ2-3,.,.,TRBV19,TGTGCCAGTAGTCCCCAGTGGGAGCGGCCGCAGTATTTT,CASSPQWERPQYF
TRBJ1-5,.,TRBD1,TRBV19,TGTGCCAGTAGTAAACAGGGGGCAGGAGGACAGCCCCAGCATTTT,CASSKQGAGGQPQHF
TRBJ1-5,.,TRBD1,TRBV6-4,TGTGCCAGCAGTGACTCGCCAGGGGGCCAGCCCCAGCATTTT,CASSDSPGGQPQHF
TRBJ1-2,.,.,TRBV18,TGTGCCAGCTCCCTCGTTGGGGAGGGGCTCTCCGGCTACACCTTC,CASSLVGEGLSGYTF
TRBJ1-1,.,TRBD1,TRBV6-5,TGTGCCAGCCATACCAGCACAGGGGAGGCAGCTGAAGCTTTCTTT,CASHTSTGEAAEAFF
TRBJ1-5,.,.,TRBV25-1,TGTGCCAGCAGTTTGGGGGACATCAATCAGCCCCAGCATTTT,CASSLGDINQPQHF